The subject of this entry is one T cell receptor (beta chain). CDR3 length: 17 residues. J was trimmed by 3 bases and V by 1 base; bases with no gene match: 7. Germline assignment: CDR1 SGHTA and CDR2 FQGNSA. The sample is drawn from a study of blood T cell repertoires in COVID-19. Looking at the study overall: Researchers got acute and convalescent COVID-19 samples from the United States, Italy and Spain. PBMCs, B-cell-depleted T cells, or T cells provided the cDNA or gDNA that made up the material.

As originally analysed: Estimates of nucleated cell counts were drawn from the amplification of reference gene primers. Measured with immunoSEQ multiplex PCR; TCRdb has only the in-frame clones, and not every one. V, J and clone size are taken as reported in that table, and D and trimming were inferred from the DNA itself. Of 250,000 to 350,000 clones listed, around 89% were seen once; the top ten hold under 15%. This TCR was recovered from a woman aged 55-70 years with acute or convalescent COVID-19. This rearrangement joins TRBV7-2 to TRBJ1-4; 8 bases are a match to TRBD1. The specimen sequenced was peripheral blood. The chain's CDR3 is CASSLDWQGAANEKLFF. DNA of the CDR3: TGTGCCAGCAGCTTAGATTGGCAGGGGGCGGCTAATGAAAAACTGTTTTTT.